A single T cell receptor beta chain is shown here with its context. In the authors' workflow: It was from reference gene primer amplification that nucleated cell counts were estimated. Profiled with immunoSEQ multiplex PCR; TCRdb holds only in-frame clones, not every one. The V and J calls and clone size were taken over from that table, and D and trimming were inferred from the DNA. The sample records about 20,000 clones, over 75% being singletons. Germline CDR1 SGHDN, CDR2 FVKESK. J gave up 0 bases and V 6 bases, and 15 bases lay outside the gene matches. The CDR3 has 19 residues. This specimen belongs to a study of blood T cell repertoires in COVID-19. Turning to the study itself: The study drew acute and convalescent COVID-19 samples from the United States, Italy and Spain.

This sequence joins TRBV14 and TRBJ2-4; the match to TRBD2 covers 9 bases. The TCR comes from a human donor in a cohort sampled during active COVID-19. The donor label of this sample is uncertain. The specimen was peripheral blood. The CDR3 here is CASRAGTSSSGTAKNIQYF. CDR3 sequence (DNA): TGTGCCAGCAGAGCCGGGACATCATCTAGCGGGACAGCCAAAAACATTCAGTACTTC.